This T cell receptor (beta chain) appears in the sequencing data of a study of breast tumors, draining lymph nodes, adjacent tissues. Breast cancer patients provided tissue from their axillary draining lymph nodes. Each CDR3 protein is one row after TCRdb ran MiXCR on the multiplex PCR reads. The table shows approximately 190,000 distinct CDR3 sequences, with approximately 30% occurring only once. Study results and caveats: The lymph node origin of tumor T cells was framed as consistent with a hypothesis, not demonstrated.

Trimming shortened V by 8 bases and J by 6 bases, and 20 bases separated the two germline ends. The CDR3 is made up of 16 amino acids. This clonotype was detected many times. Its antigen is as yet unknown. The sample was axillary lymph node tissue. The clonotype originates from a female donor with breast cancer. Some clones in this sample may be carry-over from other donors' samples. The chain is built from TRBV12-3 or TRBV12-4 and TRBJ1-6; D remains unclear. CDR3 bases: TGTGCCAGCTCCCTAGGGATAGCTTCGGGTAATTCACCCCTCCACTTT. This gives the protein CASSLGIASGNSPLHF.